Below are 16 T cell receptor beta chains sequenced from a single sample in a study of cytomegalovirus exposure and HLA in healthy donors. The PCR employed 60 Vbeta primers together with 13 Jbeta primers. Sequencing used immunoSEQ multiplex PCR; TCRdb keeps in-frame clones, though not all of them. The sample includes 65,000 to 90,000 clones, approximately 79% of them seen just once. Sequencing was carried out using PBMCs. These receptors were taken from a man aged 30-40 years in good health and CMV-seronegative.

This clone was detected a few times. The CDR3 region is CASSQDISSYEQYF. The CDR3 DNA reads as TGTGCCAGCAGCCAAGATATTAGCTCCTACGAGCAGTACTTC. The gene calls are TRBV4-2 and TRBJ2-7; no definite D call. The V end was cut by 0 bases, the J end by 0 bases, with 6 bases between. Per germline, CDR1 LGHNA and CDR2 YNFKEQ. The CDR3 is made up of 14 amino acids.

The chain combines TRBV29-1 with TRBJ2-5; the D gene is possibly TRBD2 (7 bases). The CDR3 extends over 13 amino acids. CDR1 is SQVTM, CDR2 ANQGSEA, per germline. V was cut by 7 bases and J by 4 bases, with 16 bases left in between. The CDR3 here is CSGGGLGRETQYF. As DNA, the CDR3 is TGCAGCGGGGGGGGGCTAGGACGAGAGACCCAGTACTTC.

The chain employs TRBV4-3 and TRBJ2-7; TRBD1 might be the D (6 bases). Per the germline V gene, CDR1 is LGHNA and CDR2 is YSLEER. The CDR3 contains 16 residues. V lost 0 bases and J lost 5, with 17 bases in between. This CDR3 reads CASSQDWAGVVHEQYF. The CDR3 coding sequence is TGCGCCAGCAGCCAAGATTGGGCAGGGGTCGTCCACGAGCAGTACTTC.

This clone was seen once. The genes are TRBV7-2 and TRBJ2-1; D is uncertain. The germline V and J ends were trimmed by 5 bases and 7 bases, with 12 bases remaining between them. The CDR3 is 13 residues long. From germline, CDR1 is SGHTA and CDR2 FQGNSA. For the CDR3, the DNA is TGTGCCAGCAGCGTATTCGCCGGGAATGAGCAGTTCTTC. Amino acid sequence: CASSVFAGNEQFF.

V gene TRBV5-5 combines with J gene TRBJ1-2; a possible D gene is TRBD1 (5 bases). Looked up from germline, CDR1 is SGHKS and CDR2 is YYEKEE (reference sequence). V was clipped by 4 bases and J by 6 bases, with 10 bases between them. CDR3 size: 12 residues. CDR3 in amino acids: CASSMGEDGYTF. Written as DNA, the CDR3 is TGTGCCAGCAGCATGGGGGAGGATGGCTACACCTTC. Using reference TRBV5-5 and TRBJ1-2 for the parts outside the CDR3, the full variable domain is DAGVTQSPTHLIKTRGQQVTLRCSPISGHKSVSWYQQVLGQGPQFIFQYYEKEERGRGNFPDRFSARQFPNYSSELNVNALLLGDSALYLCASSMGEDGYTFGSGTRLTVV.

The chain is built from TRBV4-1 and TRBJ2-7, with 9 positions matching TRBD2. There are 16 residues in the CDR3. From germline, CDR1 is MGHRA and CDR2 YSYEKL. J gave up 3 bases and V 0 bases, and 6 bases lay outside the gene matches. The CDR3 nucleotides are TGCGCCAGCAGCCAAGATCTTAGCGGGAGACTCTACGAGCAGTACTTC. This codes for CASSQDLSGRLYEQYF.

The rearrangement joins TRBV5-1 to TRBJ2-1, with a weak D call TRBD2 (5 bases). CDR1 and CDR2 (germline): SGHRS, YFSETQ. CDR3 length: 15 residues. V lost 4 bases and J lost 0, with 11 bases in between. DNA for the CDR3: TGCGCCAGCAGCCCCTCGGGGAGCTCCTACAATGAGCAGTTCTTC. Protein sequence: CASSPSGSSYNEQFF.

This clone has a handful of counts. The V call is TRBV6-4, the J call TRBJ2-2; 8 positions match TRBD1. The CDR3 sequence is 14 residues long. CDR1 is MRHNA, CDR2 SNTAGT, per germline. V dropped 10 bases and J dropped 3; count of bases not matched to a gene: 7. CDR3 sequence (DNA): TGTGCCACCAAACAGGGGGACCACACCGGGGAGCTGTTTTTT. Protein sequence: CATKQGDHTGELFF.

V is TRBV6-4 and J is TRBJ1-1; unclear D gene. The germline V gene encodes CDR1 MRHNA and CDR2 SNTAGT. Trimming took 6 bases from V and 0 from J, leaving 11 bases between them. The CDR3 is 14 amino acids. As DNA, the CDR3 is TGTGCCAGCAGGGAGGGAGGGATGAACACTGAAGCTTTCTTT. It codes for CASREGGMNTEAFF.

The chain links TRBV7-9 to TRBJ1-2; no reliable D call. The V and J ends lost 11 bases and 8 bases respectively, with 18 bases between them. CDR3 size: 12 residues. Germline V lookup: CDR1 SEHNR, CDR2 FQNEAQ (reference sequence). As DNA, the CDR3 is TGTGCCCAAGGAGGGCTGGAGAGGGGCTACACCTTC. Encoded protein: CAQGGLERGYTF.

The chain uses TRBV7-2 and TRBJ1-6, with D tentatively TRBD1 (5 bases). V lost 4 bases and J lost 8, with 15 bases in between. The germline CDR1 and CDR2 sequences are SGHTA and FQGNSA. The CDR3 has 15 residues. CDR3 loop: CASSSEAGTYSPLHF. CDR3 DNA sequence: TGTGCCAGCAGCTCGGAGGCGGGGACCTATTCACCCCTCCACTTT.

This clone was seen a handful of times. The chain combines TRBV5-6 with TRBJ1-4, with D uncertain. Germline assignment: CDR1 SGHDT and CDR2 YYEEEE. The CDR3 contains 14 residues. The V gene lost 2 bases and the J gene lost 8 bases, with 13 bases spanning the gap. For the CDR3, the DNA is TGTGCCAGCAGCTTCGGAGGGCAAAGGGAAAAACTGTTTTTT. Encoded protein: CASSFGGQREKLFF.

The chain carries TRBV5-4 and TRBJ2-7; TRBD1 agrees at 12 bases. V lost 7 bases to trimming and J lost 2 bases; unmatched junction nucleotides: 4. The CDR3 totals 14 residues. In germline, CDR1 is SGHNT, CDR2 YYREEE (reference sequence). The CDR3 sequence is CASRGQGATYEQYF. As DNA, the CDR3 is TGTGCCAGCCGGGGACAGGGGGCTACCTACGAGCAGTACTTC.

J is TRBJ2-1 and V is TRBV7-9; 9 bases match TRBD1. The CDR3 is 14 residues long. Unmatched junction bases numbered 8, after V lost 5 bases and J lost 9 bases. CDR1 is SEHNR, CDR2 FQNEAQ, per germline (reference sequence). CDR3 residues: CASSHRDRVFEQFF. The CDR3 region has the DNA TGTGCCAGCAGCCACCGGGACAGGGTCTTTGAGCAGTTCTTC. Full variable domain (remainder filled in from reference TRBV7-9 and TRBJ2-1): DTGVSQNPRHKITKRGQNVTFRCDPISEHNRLYWYRQTLGQGPEFLTYFQNEAQLEKSRLLSDRFSAERPKGSFSTLEIQRTEQGDSAMYLCASSHRDRVFEQFFGPGTRLTVL.

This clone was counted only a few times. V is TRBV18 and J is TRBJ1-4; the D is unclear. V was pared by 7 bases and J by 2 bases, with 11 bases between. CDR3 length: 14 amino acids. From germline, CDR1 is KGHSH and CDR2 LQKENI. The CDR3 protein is CASYRGGTNEKLFF. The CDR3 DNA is TGTGCCAGCTACAGAGGCGGGACTAATGAAAAACTGTTTTTT.

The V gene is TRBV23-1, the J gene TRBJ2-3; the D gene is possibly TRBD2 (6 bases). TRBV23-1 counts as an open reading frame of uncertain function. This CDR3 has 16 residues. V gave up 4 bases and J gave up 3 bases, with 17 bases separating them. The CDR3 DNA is TGCGCCAGCAGTCCGAGCCGGGACTTCCAGACAGATACGCAGTATTTT. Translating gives CASSPSRDFQTDTQYF.